This T cell receptor beta chain appears in the sequencing data of a study of T-cell reconstitution after alpha-beta-depleted transplantation in children. Study observations and caveats: A year post-transplant, T-cell counts and diversity derived mostly from newly produced T cells. Several patients had high TCRbeta diversity at day 60; it came from surviving recipient T cells and thymic progenitors. About two months after transplant, alpha-beta T cells reportedly came from several hundred expanded graft clones.

CDR3 length: 12 amino acids. V was cut by 4 bases and J by 4 bases, with 8 bases left in between. The germline V gene encodes CDR1 SGHTA and CDR2 FQGNSA. For this clonotype: The antigen remains undetermined.

TCRbeta library preparation incorporated unique molecular identifiers. TCRdb itself ran the PCR reads through MiXCR, one entry per CDR3 protein. Of fewer than 400,000 distinct CDR3 sequences listed, 23% are singletons. This specimen was PBMCs, mostly from graft donor cells, taken 180 days after TCRalphabeta/CD19-depleted stem cell transplant. The origin of this receptor is a male patient younger than 18 who had a stem cell transplant for acute lymphoblastic leukemia, so the T cells may come from the graft donor. This chain connects TRBV7-2 to TRBJ2-7, with D possibly matching TRBD2 (5 bases). CDR3 nucleotides: TGTGCCAGCAGCTGGACTTTTTACGAGCAGTACTTC. It specifies CASSWTFYEQYF.